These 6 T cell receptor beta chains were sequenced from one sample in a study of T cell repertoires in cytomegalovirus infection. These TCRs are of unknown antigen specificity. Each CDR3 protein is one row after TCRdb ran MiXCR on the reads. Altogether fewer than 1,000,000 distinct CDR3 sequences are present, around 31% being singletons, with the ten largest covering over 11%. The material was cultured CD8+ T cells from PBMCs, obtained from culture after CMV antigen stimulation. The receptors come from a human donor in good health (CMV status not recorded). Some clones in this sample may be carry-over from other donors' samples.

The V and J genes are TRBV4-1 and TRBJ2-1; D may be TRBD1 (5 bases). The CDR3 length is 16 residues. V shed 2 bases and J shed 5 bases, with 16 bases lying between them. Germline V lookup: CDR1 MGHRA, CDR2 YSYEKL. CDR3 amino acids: CASSQIDSLWDNEQFF. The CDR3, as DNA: TGCGCCAGCAGCCAAATAGACAGTCTGTGGGACAATGAGCAGTTCTTC.

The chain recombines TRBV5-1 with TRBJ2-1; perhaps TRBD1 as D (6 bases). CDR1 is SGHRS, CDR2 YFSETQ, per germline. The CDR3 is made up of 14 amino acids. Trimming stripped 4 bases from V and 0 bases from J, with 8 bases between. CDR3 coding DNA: TGCGCCAGCAGCCGACAGGACTCCTACAATGAGCAGTTCTTC. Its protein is CASSRQDSYNEQFF.

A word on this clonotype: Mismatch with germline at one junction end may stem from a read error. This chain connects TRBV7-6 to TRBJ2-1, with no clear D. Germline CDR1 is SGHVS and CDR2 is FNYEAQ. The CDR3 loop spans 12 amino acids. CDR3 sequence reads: CVSSRDSPGQFF. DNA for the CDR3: TGTGTCAGCAGCCGCGATTCCCCGGGGCAGTTCTTC.

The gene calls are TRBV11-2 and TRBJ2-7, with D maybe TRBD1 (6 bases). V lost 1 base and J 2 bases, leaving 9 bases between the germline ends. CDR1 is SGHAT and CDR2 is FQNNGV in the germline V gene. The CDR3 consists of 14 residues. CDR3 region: CASSLGTVAYEQYF. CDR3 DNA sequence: TGTGCCAGCAGCTTAGGGACAGTAGCCTACGAGCAGTACTTC.

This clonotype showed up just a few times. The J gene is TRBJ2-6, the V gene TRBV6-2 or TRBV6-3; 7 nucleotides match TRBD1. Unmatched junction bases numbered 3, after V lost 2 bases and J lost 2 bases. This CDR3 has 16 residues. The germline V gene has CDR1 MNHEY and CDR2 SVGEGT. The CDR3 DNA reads TGTGCCAGCAGTTACGGACAGGAAACTGGGGCCAACGTCCTGACTTTC. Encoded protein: CASSYGQETGANVLTF.

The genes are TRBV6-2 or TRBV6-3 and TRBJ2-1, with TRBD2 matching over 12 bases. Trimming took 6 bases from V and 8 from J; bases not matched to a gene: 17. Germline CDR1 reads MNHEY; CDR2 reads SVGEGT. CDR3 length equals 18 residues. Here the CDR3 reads CASSRTSILAGGSDEQFF. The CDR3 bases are TGTGCCAGCAGCCGCACCTCTATACTAGCGGGGGGCAGCGATGAGCAGTTCTTC.